What follows is one TCR beta chain and its context. Antigen: not known. V gave up 7 bases and J gave up 3 bases, with 13 bases separating them. The germline gives CDR1 SNHLY, CDR2 FYNNEI. This CDR3 comprises 13 residues. The sample is drawn from a study of beta chain features in type 1 diabetes. About the research overall: The samples had 100 million to 140 million sorted cells examined in all.

Expressed TCRB transcripts were sequenced because the entire RNA isolate underwent reverse transcription. Produced via immunoSEQ multiplex PCR; TCRdb's table is partial and in-frame only. The sample includes hundreds of thousands of clones, around an eighth seen only once; the top ten take around 0.04%. Whole-study results and caveats: Moderate yet significant TCRB CDR3 shortening was seen in Type 1 diabetes patients in all four CD4+ subsets. The study notes PCR might favor shorter templates equally in patients and controls.

The genes are TRBV2 and TRBJ2-7; perhaps TRBD1 as D (5 bases). The TCR originated in a young man with type 1 diabetes. Sequencing was performed on naive CD4+ T cells from blood. The CDR3 region has the DNA TGTGCCAGCACCCCAGGGCCCTTCTACGAGCAGTACTTC. Amino acids: CASTPGPFYEQYF.